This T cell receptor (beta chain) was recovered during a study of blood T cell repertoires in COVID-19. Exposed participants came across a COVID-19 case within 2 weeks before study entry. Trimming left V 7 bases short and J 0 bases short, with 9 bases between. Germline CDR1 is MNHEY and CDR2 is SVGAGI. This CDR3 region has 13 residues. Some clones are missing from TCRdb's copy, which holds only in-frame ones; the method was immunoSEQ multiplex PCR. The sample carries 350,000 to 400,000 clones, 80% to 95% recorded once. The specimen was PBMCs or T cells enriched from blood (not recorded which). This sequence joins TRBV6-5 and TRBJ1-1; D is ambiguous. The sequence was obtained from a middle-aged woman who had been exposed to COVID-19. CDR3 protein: CASTEGLNTEAFF. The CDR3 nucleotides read TGTGCCAGCACCGAGGGCCTGAACACTGAAGCTTTCTTT.